This T cell receptor beta chain stems from a study of Graves' ophthalmopathy and Graves' hyperthyroidism. Germline loops: CDR1 SGHDN, CDR2 FVKESK. The CDR3 loop spans 19 amino acids. V was pared by 4 bases and J by 0 bases, with 19 bases between. Excluded were patients with other autoimmune diseases, uncontrolled infections, pregnancy or lactation. On this clonotype itself: The antigen remains unidentified.

RNA transcripts yielded amplified TCR beta CDR3 regions. Investigators did first-round RT-PCR with HTBI primers, then second-round multiplex PCR. A single record per CDR3 protein comes from TCRdb applying MiXCR to the multiplex PCR reads. The sample includes about 230,000 distinct CDR3 sequences, about 47% of them seen just once. Study conclusions and caveats: Prediction of ophthalmopathy progression reached roughly 70% sensitivity and approximately 74% specificity. Detection in blood was also observed for most expanded thyroid clonotypes above 0.001 frequency.

J is TRBJ2-6 and V is TRBV14, with D perhaps TRBD2 (6 bases). Sequencing input: peripheral blood. The origin of this receptor is an adult man with Graves' ophthalmopathy. In DNA form, the CDR3 reads TGTGCCAGCAGCCTCCCTTTCTGGGACTTGCGCTCTGGGGCCAACGTCCTGACTTTC. This codes for CASSLPFWDLRSGANVLTF. Combining the CDR3 with reference TRBV14 and TRBJ2-6 gives the whole variable domain EAGVTQFPSHSVIEKGQTVTLRCDPISGHDNLYWYRRVMGKEIKFLLHFVKESKQDESGMPNNRFLAERTGGTYSTLKVQPAELEDSGVYFCASSLPFWDLRSGANVLTFGAGSRLTVL.